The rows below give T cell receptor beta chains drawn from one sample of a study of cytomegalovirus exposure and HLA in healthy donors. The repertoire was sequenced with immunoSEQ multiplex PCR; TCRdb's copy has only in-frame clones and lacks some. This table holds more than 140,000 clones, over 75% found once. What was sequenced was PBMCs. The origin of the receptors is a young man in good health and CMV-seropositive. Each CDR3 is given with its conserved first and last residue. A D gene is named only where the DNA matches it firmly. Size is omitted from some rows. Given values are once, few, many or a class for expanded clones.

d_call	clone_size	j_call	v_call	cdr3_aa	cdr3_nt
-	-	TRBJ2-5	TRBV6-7	CASSYPDSEETQYF	TGTGCCAGCAGTTACCCGGACAGCGAAGAGACCCAGTACTTC
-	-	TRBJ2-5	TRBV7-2	CASSVQQGTETQYF	TGTGCCAGCAGCGTACAACAGGGTACAGAGACCCAGTACTTC
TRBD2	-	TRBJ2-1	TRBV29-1	CSVPDGLADNNEQFF	TGCAGCGTCCCGGATGGACTAGCGGACAACAATGAGCAGTTCTTC
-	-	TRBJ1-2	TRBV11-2	CASSFTGFSYGYTF	TGTGCCAGCAGCTTCACAGGGTTCTCCTATGGCTACACCTTC
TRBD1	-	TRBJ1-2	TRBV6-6	CASSERQGGYGYTF	TGTGCCAGCAGTGAGAGACAGGGAGGCTATGGCTACACCTTC
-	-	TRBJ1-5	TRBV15	CATSRGGGNQPQHF	TGTGCCACCAGCAGAGGGGGGGGTAATCAGCCCCAGCATTTT
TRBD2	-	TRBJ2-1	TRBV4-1	CASSQEPSGRRFF	TGCGCCAGCAGCCAAGAGCCTAGCGGGAGGCGGTTCTTC
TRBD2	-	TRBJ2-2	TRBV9	CASSGLAGLGTGELFF	TGTGCCAGCAGCGGACTAGCGGGGTTGGGCACCGGGGAGCTGTTTTTT
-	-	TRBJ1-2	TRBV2	CASSGQTQYNYGYTF	TGTGCCAGCAGTGGACAGACCCAGTATAACTATGGCTACACCTTC
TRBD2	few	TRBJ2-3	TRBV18	CASSPERSGTLDTQYF	TGTGCCAGCTCACCCGAGCGAAGCGGGACCCTAGATACGCAGTATTTT
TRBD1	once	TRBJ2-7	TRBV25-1	CASRPGQGDSYEQYF	TGTGCCAGCAGGCCGGGACAGGGAGATTCCTACGAGCAGTACTTC
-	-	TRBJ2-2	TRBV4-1	CASSLLFPNTGELFF	TGCGCCAGCAGCCTCCTTTTTCCTAACACCGGGGAGCTGTTTTTT
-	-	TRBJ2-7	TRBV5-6	CASSLDTTYEQYF	TGTGCCAGCAGCTTGGACACGACCTACGAGCAGTACTTC
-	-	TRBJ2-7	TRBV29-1	CSVAGSTYEQYF	TGCAGCGTTGCGGGATCTACCTACGAGCAGTACTTC
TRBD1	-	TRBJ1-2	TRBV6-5	CASSPDRELYGYTF	TGTGCCAGCAGTCCGGACAGGGAGCTCTATGGCTACACCTTC
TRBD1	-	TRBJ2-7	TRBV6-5	CASRTGTGGTYEQYF	TGTGCCAGCAGGACCGGGACAGGGGGAACCTACGAGCAGTACTTC
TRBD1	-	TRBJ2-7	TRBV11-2	CASSLGMPGQGFHEQYF	TGTGCCAGCAGCTTGGGGATGCCGGGACAGGGGTTCCACGAGCAGTACTTC
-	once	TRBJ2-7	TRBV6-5	CASSYSGSYEQYF	TGTGCCAGCAGTTACTCCGGCTCCTACGAGCAGTACTTC
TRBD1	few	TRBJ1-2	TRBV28	CASSSTGGDYGYTF	TGTGCCAGCAGTTCGACAGGGGGCGACTATGGCTACACCTTC
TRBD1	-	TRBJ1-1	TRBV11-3	CASSLGQGGTEAFF	TGTGCCAGCAGCCTCGGACAGGGCGGGACTGAAGCTTTCTTT
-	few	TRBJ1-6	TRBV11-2	CASSLVDSPLHF	TGTGCCAGCAGCTTAGTCGATTCACCCCTCCACTTT
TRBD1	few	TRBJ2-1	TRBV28	CASRDGQGWHEQFF	TGTGCCAGCAGGGACGGACAGGGGTGGCATGAGCAGTTCTTC
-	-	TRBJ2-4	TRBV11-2	CASSPGGLAKNIQYF	TGTGCCAGCAGCCCCGGGGGGCTAGCCAAAAACATTCAGTACTTC
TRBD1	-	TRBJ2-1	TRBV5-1	CASSLWDRDKNEQFF	TGCGCCAGCAGCTTGTGGGACAGGGATAAGAATGAGCAGTTCTTC
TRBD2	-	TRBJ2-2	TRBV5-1	CASSDPSLAGGPTGELFF	TGCGCCAGCAGCGACCCCTCACTAGCGGGAGGGCCCACCGGGGAGCTGTTTTTT
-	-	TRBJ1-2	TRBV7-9	CASSLESLLGYTF	TGTGCCAGCAGCTTAGAGAGCTTGCTTGGCTACACCTTC
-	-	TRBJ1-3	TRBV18	CASSSVSTIYF	TGTGCCAGCTCATCGGTCTCCACCATATATTTT
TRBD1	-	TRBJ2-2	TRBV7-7	CAGRTGNTGELFF	TGTGCCGGACGGACAGGGAACACCGGGGAGCTGTTTTTT
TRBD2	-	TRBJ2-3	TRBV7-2	CASSPLGLGGRVQYF	TGTGCCAGCAGCCCGCTTGGACTCGGGGGGAGGGTGCAGTATTTT
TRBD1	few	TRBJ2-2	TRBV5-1	CASGQGAPTGELFF	TGCGCCAGCGGACAGGGGGCGCCCACCGGGGAGCTGTTTTTT
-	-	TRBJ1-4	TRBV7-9	CASSLEALGGEKLFF	TGTGCCAGCAGCTTAGAGGCTCTGGGGGGTGAAAAACTGTTTTTT
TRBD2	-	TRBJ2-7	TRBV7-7	CASSLGLAEDYEQYF	TGTGCCAGCAGCCTGGGACTAGCGGAAGACTACGAGCAGTACTTC
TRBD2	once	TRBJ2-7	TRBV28	CASSLSAGGTYEQYF	TGTGCCAGCAGTTTATCCGCGGGGGGCACCTACGAGCAGTACTTC
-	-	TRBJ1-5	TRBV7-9	CASSRQNNQPQHF	TGTGCCAGCAGCCGCCAGAACAATCAGCCCCAGCATTTT
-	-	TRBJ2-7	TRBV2	CASSGGKVYEQYF	TGTGCCAGCAGTGGAGGGAAAGTCTACGAGCAGTACTTC
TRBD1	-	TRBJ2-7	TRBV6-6	CASSNGQGGGLYEQYF	TGTGCCAGCAGTAACGGACAGGGGGGAGGCCTCTACGAGCAGTACTTC
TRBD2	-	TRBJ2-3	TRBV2	CASGLAGVGGKDTQYF	TGTGCCAGCGGACTAGCGGGAGTTGGAGGGAAAGATACGCAGTATTTT
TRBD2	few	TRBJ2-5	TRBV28	CASSTRLAGQQETQYF	TGTGCCAGCAGCACCAGACTAGCGGGGCAACAAGAGACCCAGTACTTC
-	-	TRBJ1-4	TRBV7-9	CASSFRATNEKLFF	TGTGCCAGCAGCTTCAGGGCTACTAATGAAAAACTGTTTTTT
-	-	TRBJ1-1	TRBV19	CASSFPNTEAFF	TGTGCCAGTAGTTTTCCTAACACTGAAGCTTTCTTT
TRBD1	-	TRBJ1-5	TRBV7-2	CASTPGQFNQPQHF	TGTGCCAGCACCCCGGGACAGTTCAATCAGCCCCAGCATTTT
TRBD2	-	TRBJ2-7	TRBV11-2	CASSLAGGGEQYF	TGTGCCAGCAGCTTAGCCGGGGGGGGCGAGCAGTACTTC
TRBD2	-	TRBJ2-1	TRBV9	CASSVGGLAINEQFF	TGTGCCAGCAGCGTAGGGGGACTAGCCATCAATGAGCAGTTCTTC
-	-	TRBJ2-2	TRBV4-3	CASSQDRDGELFF	TGCGCCAGCAGCCAAGATCGGGACGGGGAGCTGTTTTTT
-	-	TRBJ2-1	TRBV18	CASSPGTQDTYNEQFF	TGTGCCAGCTCACCGGGGACTCAAGATACCTACAATGAGCAGTTCTTC
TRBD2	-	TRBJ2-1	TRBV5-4	CASSLTSGTYNEQFF	TGTGCCAGCAGCTTGACTAGCGGGACCTACAATGAGCAGTTCTTC
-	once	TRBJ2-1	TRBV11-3	CASSLVGAPIYEQFF	TGTGCCAGCAGCTTAGTGGGGGCACCCATCTATGAGCAGTTCTTC
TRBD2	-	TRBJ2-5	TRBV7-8	CASSLEKIAGGPEAQYF	TGTGCCAGCAGCTTAGAGAAGATAGCGGGAGGGCCAGAGGCCCAGTACTTC